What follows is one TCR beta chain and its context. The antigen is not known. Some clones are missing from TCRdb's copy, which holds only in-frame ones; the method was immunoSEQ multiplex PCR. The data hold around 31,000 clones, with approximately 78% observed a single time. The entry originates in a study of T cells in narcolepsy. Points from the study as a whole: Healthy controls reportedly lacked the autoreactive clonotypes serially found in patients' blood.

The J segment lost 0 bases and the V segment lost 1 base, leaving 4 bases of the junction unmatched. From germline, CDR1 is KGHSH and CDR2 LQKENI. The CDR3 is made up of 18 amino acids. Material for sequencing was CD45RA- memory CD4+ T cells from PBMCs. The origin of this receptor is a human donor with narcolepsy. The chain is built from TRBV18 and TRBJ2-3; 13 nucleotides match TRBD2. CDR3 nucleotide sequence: TGTGCCAGCTCACCACGGACTAGCGGGGGAAATAGCACAGATACGCAGTATTTT. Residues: CASSPRTSGGNSTDTQYF.